The 15 T cell receptor beta chains in this list originate from one sample, sequenced in a study of blood T cell repertoires in COVID-19. TCRdb keeps only in-frame clones here, not all; method: immunoSEQ multiplex PCR. The table includes more than 25,000 clones, around 85% detected once. Sequences were obtained from peripheral blood. Source of these receptors: a man aged 55-75 years with active COVID-19.

The V call is TRBV2, the J call TRBJ1-4; possibly TRBD1 for D (5 bases). Trimming pared 10 bases from V and 0 bases from J, leaving 15 bases between. Germline CDR1 reads SNHLY; CDR2 reads FYNNEI. The CDR3 consists of 15 residues. CDR3: CAINAGLSTNEKLFF. The CDR3 DNA reads TGTGCCATTAACGCGGGACTTTCAACTAATGAAAAACTGTTTTTT.

The J gene is TRBJ2-5, the V gene TRBV5-4, with a possible D match to TRBD1 (5 bases). V was cut by 0 bases and J by 0 bases, with 9 bases left in between. Germline V lookup: CDR1 SGHNT, CDR2 YYREEE (reference sequence). This CDR3 region has 15 residues. The CDR3 region has the DNA TGTGCCAGCAGCTTGGCTAAGGGGAACCAAGAGACCCAGTACTTC. Translated: CASSLAKGNQETQYF.

V and J are TRBV5-5 and TRBJ1-4; D is uncertain. The CDR3 runs 15 residues. Germline CDR1 is SGHKS and CDR2 is YYEKEE (reference sequence). V gave up 3 bases and J gave up 6 bases, with 15 bases separating them. In nucleotides, the CDR3 is TGTGCCAGCAGCTCACGGGCCGGGAAACATGAAAAACTGTTTTTT. Encoded protein: CASSSRAGKHEKLFF.

The chain is built from TRBV7-8 and TRBJ2-5; D remains unclear. The CDR3 is 15 amino acids. CDR1 and CDR2 (germline): SGHVS, FQNEAQ. The V end was cut by 1 base, the J end by 1 base, with 10 bases between. The CDR3 DNA reads TGTGCCAGCAGCTTAGTGTCGAGTGCCCAAGAGACCCAGTACTTC. Translated: CASSLVSSAQETQYF.

Here the CDR3 reads CASSFGTPSSYEQYF. Written as DNA, the CDR3 is TGTGCCAGCAGTTTTGGGACTCCTTCATCCTACGAGCAGTACTTC. The rearrangement joins TRBV28 to TRBJ2-7; the D gene is possibly TRBD2 (6 bases). CDR1 and CDR2 from the germline V gene are MDHEN and SYDVKM. This CDR3 contains 15 residues. The V and J ends lost 3 bases and 1 base respectively, with 13 bases between them.

This sequence joins TRBV9 and TRBJ2-7, with 8 positions matching TRBD1. The V gene end was trimmed by 4 bases and the J gene end by 2 bases; junction bases not matched to a gene: 2. Germline assignment: CDR1 SGDLS and CDR2 YYNGEE. The length of the CDR3 is 13 residues. Here the CDR3 DNA reads TGTGCCAGCAGCCAGGGGGCGACCTACGAGCAGTACTTC. Translating it yields CASSQGATYEQYF.

This rearrangement joins TRBV19 to TRBJ1-2; D uncertain. The germline CDR1 and CDR2 sequences are LNHDA and SQIVND (reference sequence). CDR3 length equals 13 residues. V shed 4 bases and J shed 0 bases, with 6 bases lying between them. The CDR3 spells CASSTGANYGYTF. CDR3 DNA: TGTGCCAGTAGTACCGGGGCTAACTATGGCTACACCTTC.

V gene TRBV7-3 combines with J gene TRBJ2-3, with TRBD2 matching 7 bases. With V trimmed by 3 bases and J by 4 bases, 1 base remained unmatched. Germline V gene sequence: CDR1 SGHTA, CDR2 FQGTGA. The length of the CDR3 is 13 residues. Written as DNA, the CDR3 is TGTGCCAGCAGCTTGGCGGGAGCAGATACGCAGTATTTT. Encoded protein: CASSLAGADTQYF.

This chain joins TRBV25-1 and TRBJ1-1, with D uncertain. Trimming left V 4 bases short and J 3 bases short, with 9 bases between. The CDR3 runs 13 residues. Germline CDR1 and CDR2: MGHDK and SYGVNS. CDR3 nucleotide sequence: TGTGCCAGCAGTGCAGATGTATACACTGAAGCTTTCTTT. Translated: CASSADVYTEAFF.

The CDR3 protein is CAISERGWNEQFF. The DNA for the CDR3 is TGTGCCATCAGTGAGCGAGGTTGGAATGAGCAGTTCTTC. The chain couples TRBV10-3 to TRBJ2-1; D gene unclear. Trimming pared 2 bases from V and 7 bases from J, leaving 9 bases between. CDR1 ENHRY and CDR2 SYGVKD come from the germline V gene. This CDR3 contains 13 residues.

The chain uses TRBV18 and TRBJ2-2, with TRBD2 matching 8 bases. Germline CDR1 is KGHSH and CDR2 is LQKENI. The trim removed 6 bases at V and 0 bases at J, leaving 6 bases unmatched. CDR3 length: 16 residues. In DNA form, the CDR3 reads TGTGCCAGCTCCCCGGGGGGGACTACGAACACCGGGGAGCTGTTTTTT. It codes for CASSPGGTTNTGELFF. The variable domain in full, with the rest retrieved from reference TRBV18 and TRBJ2-2, is NAGVMQNPRHLVRRRGQEARLRCSPMKGHSHVYWYRQLPEEGLKFMVYLQKENIIDESGMPKERFSAEFPKEGPSILRIQQVVRGDSAAYFCASSPGGTTNTGELFFGEGSRLTVL.

This chain joins TRBV9 and TRBJ1-5; 7 bases fit TRBD1. CDR3 size: 14 residues. The V and J ends lost 0 bases and 5 bases, in that order; junction bases with no gene match: 2. CDR1 and CDR2 (germline): SGDLS, YYNGEE. The CDR3 region is CASSVGDRDQPQHF. The DNA of the CDR3 is TGTGCCAGCAGCGTAGGGGACAGAGATCAGCCCCAGCATTTT.

V usage is TRBV29-1 and J usage is TRBJ2-2; 8 bases fit TRBD1. This CDR3 has 15 residues. The V and J ends lost 0 bases and 5 bases, in that order; junction bases with no gene match: 5. Per germline, CDR1 SQVTM and CDR2 ANQGSEA. The CDR3 sequence: CSVEDTRQGTGELFF. The CDR3 coding sequence is TGCAGCGTTGAAGATACGAGACAGGGGACCGGGGAGCTGTTTTTT.

This clone has only one observation. The chain has TRBV19 and TRBJ2-7; 8 bases fit TRBD2. Trimming cost V 5 bases and J 3 bases; bases outside gene matches: 9. Per the germline V gene, CDR1 is LNHDA and CDR2 is SQIVND (reference sequence). CDR3 length: 15 residues. The chain's CDR3 is CASSVAGTSFYEQYF. The CDR3 DNA sequence: TGTGCCAGTAGTGTCGCGGGGACTAGTTTCTACGAGCAGTACTTC.

This clone was detected only once. The V and J genes are TRBV2 and TRBJ2-1; a weak D match, TRBD2 (5 bases). Between the trimmed V and J ends, which lost 6 bases and 0 bases, there was a span of 12 bases. Germline CDR1 reads SNHLY; CDR2 reads FYNNEI. This CDR3 comprises 15 residues. CDR3 region: CASRFQAVSYNEQFF. CDR3 bases: TGTGCCAGCAGATTTCAAGCGGTCTCCTACAATGAGCAGTTCTTC.